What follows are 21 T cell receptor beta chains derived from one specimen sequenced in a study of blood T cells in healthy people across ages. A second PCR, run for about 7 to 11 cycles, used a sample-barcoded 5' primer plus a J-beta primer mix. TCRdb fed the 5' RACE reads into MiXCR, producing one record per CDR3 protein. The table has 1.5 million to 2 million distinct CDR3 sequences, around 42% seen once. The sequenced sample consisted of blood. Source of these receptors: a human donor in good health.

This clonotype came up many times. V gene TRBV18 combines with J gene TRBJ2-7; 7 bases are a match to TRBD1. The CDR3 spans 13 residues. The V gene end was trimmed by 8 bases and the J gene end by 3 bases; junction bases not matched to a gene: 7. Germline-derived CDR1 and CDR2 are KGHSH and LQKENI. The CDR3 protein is CASSPSGGYEQYF. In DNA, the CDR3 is TGTGCCAGCAGCCCCTCAGGGGGCTACGAGCAGTACTTC.

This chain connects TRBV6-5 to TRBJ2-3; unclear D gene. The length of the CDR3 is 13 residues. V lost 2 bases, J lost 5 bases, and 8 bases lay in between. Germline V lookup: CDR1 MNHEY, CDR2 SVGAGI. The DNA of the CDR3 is TGTGCCAGCAGTTACAGGGTGGAAGATACGCAGTATTTT. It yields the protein CASSYRVEDTQYF.

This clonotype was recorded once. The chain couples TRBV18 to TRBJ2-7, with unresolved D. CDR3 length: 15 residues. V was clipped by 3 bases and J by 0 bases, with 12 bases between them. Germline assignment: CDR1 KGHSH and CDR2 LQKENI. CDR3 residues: CASSPGSRSSYEQYF. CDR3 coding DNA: TGTGCCAGCTCACCCGGCTCGAGAAGCTCCTACGAGCAGTACTTC.

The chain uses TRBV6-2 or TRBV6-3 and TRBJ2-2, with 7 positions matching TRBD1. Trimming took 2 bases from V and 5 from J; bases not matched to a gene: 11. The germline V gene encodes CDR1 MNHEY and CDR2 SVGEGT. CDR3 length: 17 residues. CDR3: CASSYRQGRVRTGELFF. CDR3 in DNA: TGTGCCAGCAGTTACCGACAGGGCAGGGTGAGAACCGGGGAGCTGTTTTTT.

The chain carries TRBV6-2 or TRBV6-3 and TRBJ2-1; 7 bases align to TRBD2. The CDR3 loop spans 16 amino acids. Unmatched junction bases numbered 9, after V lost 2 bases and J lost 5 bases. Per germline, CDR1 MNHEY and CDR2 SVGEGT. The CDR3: CASSYPMRGTHNEQFF. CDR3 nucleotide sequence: TGTGCCAGCAGTTACCCGATGCGGGGGACCCACAATGAGCAGTTCTTC.

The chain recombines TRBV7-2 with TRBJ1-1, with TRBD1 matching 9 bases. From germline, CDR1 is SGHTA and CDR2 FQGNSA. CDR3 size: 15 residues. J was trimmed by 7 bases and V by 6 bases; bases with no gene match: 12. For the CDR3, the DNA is TGTGCCAGCAGAAACAACTACAGGGGGCGATATGAAGCTTTCTTT. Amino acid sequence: CASRNNYRGRYEAFF.

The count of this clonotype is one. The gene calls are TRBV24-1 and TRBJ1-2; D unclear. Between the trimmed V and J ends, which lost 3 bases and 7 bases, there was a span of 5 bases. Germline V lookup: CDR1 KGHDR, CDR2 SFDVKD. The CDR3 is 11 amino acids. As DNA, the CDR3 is TGTGCCACCAGTGATCCCAGTGGCTACACCTTC. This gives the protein CATSDPSGYTF.

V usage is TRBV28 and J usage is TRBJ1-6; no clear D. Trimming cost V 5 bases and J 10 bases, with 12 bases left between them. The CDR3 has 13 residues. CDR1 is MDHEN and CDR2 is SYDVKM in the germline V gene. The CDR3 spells CASSPQEGSPLHF. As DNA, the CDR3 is TGTGCCAGCAGTCCGCAGGAGGGATCACCCCTCCACTTT.

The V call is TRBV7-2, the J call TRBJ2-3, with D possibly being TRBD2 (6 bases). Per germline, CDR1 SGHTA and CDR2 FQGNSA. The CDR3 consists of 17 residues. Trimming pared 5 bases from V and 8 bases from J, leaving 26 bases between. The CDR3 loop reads CASSPPEGLLGIGTQYF. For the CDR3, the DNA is TGTGCCAGCAGCCCCCCGGAGGGGCTTTTAGGGATAGGTACGCAGTATTTT.

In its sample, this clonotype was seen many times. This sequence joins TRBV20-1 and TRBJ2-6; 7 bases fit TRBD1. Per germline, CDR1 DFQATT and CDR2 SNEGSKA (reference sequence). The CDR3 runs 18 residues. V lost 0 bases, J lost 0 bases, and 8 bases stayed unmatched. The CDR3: CSARETGPIISGANVLTF. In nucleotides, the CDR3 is TGCAGTGCTAGAGAGACAGGGCCGATAATCTCTGGGGCCAACGTCCTGACTTTC.

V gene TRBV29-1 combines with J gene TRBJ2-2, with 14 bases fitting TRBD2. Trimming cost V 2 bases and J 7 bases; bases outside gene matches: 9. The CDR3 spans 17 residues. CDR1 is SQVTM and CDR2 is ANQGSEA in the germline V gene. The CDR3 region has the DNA TGCAGCGTTGAAAAGACTAGCGGGGGGGTCTTCGGCGGGGAGCTGTTTTTT. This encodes CSVEKTSGGVFGGELFF.

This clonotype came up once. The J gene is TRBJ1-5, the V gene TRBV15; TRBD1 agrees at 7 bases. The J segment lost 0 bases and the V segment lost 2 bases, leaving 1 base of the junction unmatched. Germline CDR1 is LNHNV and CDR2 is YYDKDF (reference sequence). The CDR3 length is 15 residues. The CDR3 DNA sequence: TGTGCCACCAGCAGATGGGACAGTAGCAATCAGCCCCAGCATTTT. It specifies CATSRWDSSNQPQHF.

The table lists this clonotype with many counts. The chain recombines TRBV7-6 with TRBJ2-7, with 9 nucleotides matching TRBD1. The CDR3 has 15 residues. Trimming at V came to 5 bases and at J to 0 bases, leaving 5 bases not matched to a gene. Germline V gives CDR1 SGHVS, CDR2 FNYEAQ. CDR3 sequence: CASSRSQGASYEQYF. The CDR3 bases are TGTGCCAGCAGCCGATCACAGGGGGCCTCCTACGAGCAGTACTTC.

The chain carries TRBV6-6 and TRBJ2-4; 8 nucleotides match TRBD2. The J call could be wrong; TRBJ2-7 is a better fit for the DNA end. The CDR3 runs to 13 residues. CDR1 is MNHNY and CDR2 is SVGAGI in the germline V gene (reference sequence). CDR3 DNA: TGTGCCAGCACGGGAGGGATCTCCCCCGAGCAGTACTTC. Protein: CASTGGISPEQYF.

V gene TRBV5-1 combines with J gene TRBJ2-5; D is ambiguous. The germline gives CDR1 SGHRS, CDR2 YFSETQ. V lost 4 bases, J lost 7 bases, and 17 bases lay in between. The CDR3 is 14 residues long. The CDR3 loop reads CASSPPFETGTQYF. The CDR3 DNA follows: TGCGCCAGCAGCCCCCCGTTCGAGACCGGGACCCAGTACTTC. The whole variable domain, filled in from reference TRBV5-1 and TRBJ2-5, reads KAGVTQTPRYLIKTRGQQVTLSCSPISGHRSVSWYQQTPGQGLQFLFEYFSETQRNKGNFPGRFSGRQFSNSRSEMNVSTLELGDSALYLCASSPPFETGTQYFGPGTRLLVL.

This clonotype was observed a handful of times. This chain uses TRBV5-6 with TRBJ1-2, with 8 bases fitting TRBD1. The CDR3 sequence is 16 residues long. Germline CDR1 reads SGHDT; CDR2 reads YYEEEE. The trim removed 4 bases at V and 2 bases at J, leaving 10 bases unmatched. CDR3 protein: CASSPKDRVENYGYTF. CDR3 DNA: TGTGCCAGCAGCCCAAAGGACAGGGTGGAGAACTATGGCTACACCTTC.

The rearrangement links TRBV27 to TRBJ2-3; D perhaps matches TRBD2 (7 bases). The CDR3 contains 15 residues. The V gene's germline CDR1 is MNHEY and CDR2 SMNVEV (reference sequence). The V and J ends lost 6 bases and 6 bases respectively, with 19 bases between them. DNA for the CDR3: TGTGCCAGCAGCCCAATGGGGGGGGGCCTGGATACGCAGTATTTT. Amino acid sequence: CASSPMGGGLDTQYF.

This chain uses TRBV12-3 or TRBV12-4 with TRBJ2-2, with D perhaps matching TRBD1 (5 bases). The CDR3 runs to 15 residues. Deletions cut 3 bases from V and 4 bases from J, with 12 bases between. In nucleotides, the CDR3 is TGTGCCAGCAGTTTGGGGCAGGTCCTCACCGGGGAGCTGTTTTTT. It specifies CASSLGQVLTGELFF.

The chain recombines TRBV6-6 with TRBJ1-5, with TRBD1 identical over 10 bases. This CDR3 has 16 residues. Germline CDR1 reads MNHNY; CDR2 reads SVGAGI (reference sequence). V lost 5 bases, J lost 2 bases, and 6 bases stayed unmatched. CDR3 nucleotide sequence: TGTGCCAGCAGTCGACAGGGGGCAGGAGGCAATCAGCCCCAGCATTTT. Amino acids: CASSRQGAGGNQPQHF.

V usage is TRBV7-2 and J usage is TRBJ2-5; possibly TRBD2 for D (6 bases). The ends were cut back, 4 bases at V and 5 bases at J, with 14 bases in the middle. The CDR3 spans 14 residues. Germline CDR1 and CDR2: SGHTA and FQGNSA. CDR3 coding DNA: TGTGCCAGCAGCTGCGTCGGAGGGTTCGAGACCCAGTACTTC. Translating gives CASSCVGGFETQYF.

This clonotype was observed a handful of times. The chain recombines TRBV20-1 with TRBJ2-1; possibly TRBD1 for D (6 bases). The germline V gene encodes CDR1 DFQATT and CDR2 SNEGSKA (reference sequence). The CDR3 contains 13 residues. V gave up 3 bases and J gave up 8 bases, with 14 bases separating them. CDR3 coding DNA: TGCAGTGCTAGTCTCTCCAGGGGACATGAGCAGTTCTTC. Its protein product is CSASLSRGHEQFF.